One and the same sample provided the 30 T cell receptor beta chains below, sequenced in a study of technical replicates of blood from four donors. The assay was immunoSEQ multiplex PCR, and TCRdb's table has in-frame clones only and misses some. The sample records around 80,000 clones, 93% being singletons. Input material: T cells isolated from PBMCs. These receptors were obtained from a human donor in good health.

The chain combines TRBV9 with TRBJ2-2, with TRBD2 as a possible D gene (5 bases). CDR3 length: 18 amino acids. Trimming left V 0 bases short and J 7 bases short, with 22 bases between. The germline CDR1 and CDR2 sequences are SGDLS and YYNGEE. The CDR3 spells CASSVVSYHGLAGGELFF. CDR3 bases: TGTGCCAGCAGCGTAGTTTCCTACCACGGCCTAGCCGGCGGGGAGCTGTTTTTT.

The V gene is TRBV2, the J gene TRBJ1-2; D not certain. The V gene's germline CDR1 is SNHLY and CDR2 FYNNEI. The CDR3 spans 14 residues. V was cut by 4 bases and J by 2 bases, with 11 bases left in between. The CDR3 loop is CASSVGRLNYGYTF. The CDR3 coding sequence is TGTGCCAGCAGTGTGGGCAGATTGAACTATGGCTACACCTTC. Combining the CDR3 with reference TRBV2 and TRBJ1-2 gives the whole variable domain EPEVTQTPSHQVTQMGQEVILRCVPISNHLYFYWYRQILGQKVEFLVSFYNNEISEKSEIFDDQFSVERPDGSNFTLKIRSTKLEDSAMYFCASSVGRLNYGYTFGSGTRLTVV.

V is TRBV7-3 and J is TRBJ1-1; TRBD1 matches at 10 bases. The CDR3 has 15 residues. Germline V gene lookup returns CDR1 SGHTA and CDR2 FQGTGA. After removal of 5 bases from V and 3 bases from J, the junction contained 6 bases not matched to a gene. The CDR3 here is CASSPSGTGDTEAFF. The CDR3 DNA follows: TGTGCCAGCAGCCCTTCCGGGACAGGGGACACTGAAGCTTTCTTT.

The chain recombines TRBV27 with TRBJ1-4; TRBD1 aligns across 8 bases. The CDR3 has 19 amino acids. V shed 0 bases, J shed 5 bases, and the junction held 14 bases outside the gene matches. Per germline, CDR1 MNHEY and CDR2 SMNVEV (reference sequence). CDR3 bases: TGTGCCAGCAGTTTATCGCCCCGCGGGGCAGGGGGCCAGAATGAAAAACTGTTTTTT. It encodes CASSLSPRGAGGQNEKLFF.

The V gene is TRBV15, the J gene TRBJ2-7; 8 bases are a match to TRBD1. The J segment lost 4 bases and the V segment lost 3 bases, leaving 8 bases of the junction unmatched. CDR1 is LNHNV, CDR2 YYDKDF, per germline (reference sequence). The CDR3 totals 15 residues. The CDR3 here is CATSSPGQGTYEQYF. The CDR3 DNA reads TGTGCCACCAGCAGCCCCGGACAGGGAACATACGAGCAGTACTTC.

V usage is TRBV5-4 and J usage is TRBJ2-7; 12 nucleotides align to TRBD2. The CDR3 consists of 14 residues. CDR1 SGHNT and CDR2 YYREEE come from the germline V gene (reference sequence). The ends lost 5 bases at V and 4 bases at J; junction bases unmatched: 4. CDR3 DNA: TGTGCCAGCAGTTCTAGCGGGGGGGCGTACGAGCAGTACTTC. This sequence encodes CASSSSGGAYEQYF.

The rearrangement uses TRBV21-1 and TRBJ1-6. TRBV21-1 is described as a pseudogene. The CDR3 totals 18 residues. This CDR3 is CASLLRGTLSSYNSPLHF. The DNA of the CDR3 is TGTGCCAGCCTACTTCGAGGGACTCTAAGCTCCTATAATTCACCCCTCCACTTT.

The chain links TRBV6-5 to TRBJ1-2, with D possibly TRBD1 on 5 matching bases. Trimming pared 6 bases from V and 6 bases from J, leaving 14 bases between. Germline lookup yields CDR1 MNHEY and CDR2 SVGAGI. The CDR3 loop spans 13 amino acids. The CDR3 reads CASSQGSEDGYTF. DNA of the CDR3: TGTGCCAGCAGCCAGGGTTCTGAGGATGGCTACACCTTC.

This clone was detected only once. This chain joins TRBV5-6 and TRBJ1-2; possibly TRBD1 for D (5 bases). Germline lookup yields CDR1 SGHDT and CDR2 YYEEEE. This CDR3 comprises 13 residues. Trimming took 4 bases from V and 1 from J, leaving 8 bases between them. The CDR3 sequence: CASSPDINYGYTF. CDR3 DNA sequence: TGTGCCAGCAGCCCGGACATTAACTATGGCTACACCTTC.

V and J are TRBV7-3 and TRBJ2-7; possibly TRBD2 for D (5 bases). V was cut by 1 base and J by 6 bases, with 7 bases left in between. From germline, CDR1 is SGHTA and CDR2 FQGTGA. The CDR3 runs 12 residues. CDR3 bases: TGTGCCAGCAGCTTAATCCGGGGCGAGCAGTACTTC. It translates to CASSLIRGEQYF.

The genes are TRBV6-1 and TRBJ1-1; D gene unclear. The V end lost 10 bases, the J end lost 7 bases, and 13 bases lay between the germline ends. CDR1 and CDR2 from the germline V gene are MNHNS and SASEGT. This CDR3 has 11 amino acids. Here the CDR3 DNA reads TGTGCCACCCGGAGCCTAGGTGAAGCTTTCTTT. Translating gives CATRSLGEAFF.

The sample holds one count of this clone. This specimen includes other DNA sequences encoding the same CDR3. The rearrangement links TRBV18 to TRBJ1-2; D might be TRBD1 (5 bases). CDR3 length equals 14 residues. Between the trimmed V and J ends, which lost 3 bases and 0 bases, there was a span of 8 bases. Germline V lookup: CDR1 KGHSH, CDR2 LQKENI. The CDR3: CASSPRDSNYGYTF. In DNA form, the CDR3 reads TGTGCCAGCTCACCCAGGGATTCTAACTATGGCTACACCTTC.

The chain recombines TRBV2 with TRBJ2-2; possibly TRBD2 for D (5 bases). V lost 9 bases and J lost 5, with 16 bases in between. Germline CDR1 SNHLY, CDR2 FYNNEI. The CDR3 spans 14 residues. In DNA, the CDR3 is TGTGCCAGTAAGGTACAGCAGCGGACCGGGGAGCTGTTTTTT. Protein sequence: CASKVQQRTGELFF.

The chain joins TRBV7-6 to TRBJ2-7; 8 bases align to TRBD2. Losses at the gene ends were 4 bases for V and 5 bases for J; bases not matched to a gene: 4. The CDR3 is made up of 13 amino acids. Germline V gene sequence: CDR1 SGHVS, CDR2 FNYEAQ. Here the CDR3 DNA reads TGTGCCAGCAGCTCAAGCGGGGGCCACGAGCAGTACTTC. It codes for CASSSSGGHEQYF.

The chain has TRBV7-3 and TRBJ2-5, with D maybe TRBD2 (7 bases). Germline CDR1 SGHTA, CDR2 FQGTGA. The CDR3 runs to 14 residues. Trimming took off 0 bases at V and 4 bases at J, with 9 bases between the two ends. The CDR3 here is CASSLTGGLETQYF. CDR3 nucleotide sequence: TGTGCCAGCAGCTTAACGGGGGGGCTAGAGACCCAGTACTTC.

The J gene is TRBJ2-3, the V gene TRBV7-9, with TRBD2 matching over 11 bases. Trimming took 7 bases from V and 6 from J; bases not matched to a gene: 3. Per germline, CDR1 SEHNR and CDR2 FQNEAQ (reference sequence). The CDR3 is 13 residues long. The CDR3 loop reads CASILAGVDTQYF. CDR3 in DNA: TGTGCCAGCATACTAGCGGGAGTGGATACGCAGTATTTT.

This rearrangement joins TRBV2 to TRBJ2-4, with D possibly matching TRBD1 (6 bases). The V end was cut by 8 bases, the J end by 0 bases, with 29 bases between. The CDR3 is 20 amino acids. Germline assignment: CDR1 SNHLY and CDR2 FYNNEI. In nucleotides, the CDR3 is TGTGCCAGCCGTAGATACCTGCCGACGGGACAAACCATAGCCAAAAACATTCAGTACTTC. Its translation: CASRRYLPTGQTIAKNIQYF.

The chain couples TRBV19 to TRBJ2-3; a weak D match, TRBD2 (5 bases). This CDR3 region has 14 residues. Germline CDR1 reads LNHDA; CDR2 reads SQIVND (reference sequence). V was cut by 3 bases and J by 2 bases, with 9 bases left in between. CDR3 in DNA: TGTGCCAGTAGTATTTTCGGGAACACAGATACGCAGTATTTT. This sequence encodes CASSIFGNTDTQYF.

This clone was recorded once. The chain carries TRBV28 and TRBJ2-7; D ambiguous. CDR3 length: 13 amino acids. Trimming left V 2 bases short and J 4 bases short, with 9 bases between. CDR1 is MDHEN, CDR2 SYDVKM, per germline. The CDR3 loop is CASSLVSGYEQYF. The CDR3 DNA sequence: TGTGCCAGCAGTTTAGTTTCGGGTTACGAGCAGTACTTC. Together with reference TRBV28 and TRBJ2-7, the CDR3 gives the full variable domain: DVKVTQSSRYLVKRTGEKVFLECVQDMDHENMFWYRQDPGLGLRLIYFSYDVKMKEKGDIPEGYSVSREKKERFSLILESASTNQTSMYLCASSLVSGYEQYFGPGTRLTVT.

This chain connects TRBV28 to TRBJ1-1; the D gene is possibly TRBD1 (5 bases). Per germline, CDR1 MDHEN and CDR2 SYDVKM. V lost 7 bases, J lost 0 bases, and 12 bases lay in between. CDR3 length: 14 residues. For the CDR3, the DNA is TGTGCCAGCACGACAGCACAATTGAACACTGAAGCTTTCTTT. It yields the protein CASTTAQLNTEAFF.

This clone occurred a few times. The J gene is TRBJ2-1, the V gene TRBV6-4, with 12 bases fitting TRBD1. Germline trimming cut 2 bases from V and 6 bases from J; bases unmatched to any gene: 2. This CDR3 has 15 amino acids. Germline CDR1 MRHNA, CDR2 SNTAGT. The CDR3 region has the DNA TGTGCCAGCAGTGACGGGACAGGGGGCGTCAATGAGCAGTTCTTC. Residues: CASSDGTGGVNEQFF.

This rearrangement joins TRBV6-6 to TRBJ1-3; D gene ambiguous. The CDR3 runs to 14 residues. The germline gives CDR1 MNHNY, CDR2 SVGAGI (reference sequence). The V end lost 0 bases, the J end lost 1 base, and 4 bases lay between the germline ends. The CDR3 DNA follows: TGTGCCAGCAGTTACTCGTCGTCTGGAAACACCATATATTTT. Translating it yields CASSYSSSGNTIYF.

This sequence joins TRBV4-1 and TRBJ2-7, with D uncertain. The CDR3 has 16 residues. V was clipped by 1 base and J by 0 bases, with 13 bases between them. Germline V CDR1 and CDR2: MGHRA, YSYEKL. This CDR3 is CASSQVVAESSYEQYF. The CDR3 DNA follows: TGCGCCAGCAGCCAAGTCGTGGCGGAGAGCTCCTACGAGCAGTACTTC.

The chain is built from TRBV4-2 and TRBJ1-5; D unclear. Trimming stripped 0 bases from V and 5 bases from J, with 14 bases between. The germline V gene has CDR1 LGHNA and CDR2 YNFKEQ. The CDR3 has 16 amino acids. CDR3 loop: CASSQDWARPDQPQHF. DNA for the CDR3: TGTGCCAGCAGCCAAGATTGGGCACGGCCCGATCAGCCCCAGCATTTT.

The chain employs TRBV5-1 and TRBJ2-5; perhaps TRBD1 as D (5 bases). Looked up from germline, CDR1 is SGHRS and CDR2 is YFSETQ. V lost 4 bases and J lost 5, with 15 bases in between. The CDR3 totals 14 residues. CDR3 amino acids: CASSTGQLRETQYF. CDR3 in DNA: TGCGCCAGCAGCACCGGACAACTTAGGGAGACCCAGTACTTC.

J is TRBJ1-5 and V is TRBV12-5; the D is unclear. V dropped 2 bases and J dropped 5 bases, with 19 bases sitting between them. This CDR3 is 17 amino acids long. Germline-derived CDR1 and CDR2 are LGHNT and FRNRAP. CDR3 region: CASGLTLTAGADQPQHF. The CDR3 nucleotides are TGTGCTAGTGGTTTGACCCTAACTGCGGGAGCCGATCAGCCCCAGCATTTT.

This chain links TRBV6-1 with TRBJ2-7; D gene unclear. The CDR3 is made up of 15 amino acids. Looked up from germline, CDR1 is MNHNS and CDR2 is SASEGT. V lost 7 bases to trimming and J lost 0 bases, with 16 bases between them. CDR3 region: CASTKSIALSYEQYF. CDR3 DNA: TGTGCCAGCACCAAGTCAATAGCCCTCTCCTACGAGCAGTACTTC.

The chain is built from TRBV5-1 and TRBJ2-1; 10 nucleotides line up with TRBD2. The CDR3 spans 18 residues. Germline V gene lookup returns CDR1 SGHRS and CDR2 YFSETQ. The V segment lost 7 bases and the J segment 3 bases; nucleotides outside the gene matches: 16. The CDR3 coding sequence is TGCGCCAGCGGCCCTGCAGGGGTAACTAGCGGGAACTACAATGAGCAGTTCTTC. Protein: CASGPAGVTSGNYNEQFF. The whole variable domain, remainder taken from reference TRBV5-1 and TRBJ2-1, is KAGVTQTPRYLIKTRGQQVTLSCSPISGHRSVSWYQQTPGQGLQFLFEYFSETQRNKGNFPGRFSGRQFSNSRSEMNVSTLELGDSALYLCASGPAGVTSGNYNEQFFGPGTRLTVL.

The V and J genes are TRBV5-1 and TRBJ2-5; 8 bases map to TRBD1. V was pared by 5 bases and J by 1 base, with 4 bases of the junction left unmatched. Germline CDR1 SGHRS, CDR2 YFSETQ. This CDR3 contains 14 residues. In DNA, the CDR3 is TGCGCCAGCAGACCCGGGACAGGCCAAGAGACCCAGTACTTC. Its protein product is CASRPGTGQETQYF.

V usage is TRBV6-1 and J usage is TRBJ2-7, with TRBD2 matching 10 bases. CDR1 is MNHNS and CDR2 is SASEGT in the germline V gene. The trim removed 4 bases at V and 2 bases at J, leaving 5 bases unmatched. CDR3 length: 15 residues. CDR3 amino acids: CASSVGGLAPYEQYF. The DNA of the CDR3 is TGTGCCAGCAGTGTTGGGGGACTAGCGCCCTACGAGCAGTACTTC.